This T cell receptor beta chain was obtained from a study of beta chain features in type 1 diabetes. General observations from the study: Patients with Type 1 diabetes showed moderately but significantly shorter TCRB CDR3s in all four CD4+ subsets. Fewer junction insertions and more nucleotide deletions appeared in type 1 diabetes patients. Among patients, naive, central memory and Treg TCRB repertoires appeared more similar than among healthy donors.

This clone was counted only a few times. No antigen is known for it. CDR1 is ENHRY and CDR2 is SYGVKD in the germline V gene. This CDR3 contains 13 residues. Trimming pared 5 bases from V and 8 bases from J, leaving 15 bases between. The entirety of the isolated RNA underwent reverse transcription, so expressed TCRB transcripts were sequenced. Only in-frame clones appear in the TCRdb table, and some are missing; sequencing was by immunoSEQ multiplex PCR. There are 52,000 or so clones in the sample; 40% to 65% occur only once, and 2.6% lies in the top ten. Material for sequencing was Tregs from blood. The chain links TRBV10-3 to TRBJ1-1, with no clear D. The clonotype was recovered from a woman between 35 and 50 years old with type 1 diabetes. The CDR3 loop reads CAISQARELEAFF. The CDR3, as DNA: TGTGCCATCAGTCAGGCACGGGAACTGGAAGCTTTCTTT.